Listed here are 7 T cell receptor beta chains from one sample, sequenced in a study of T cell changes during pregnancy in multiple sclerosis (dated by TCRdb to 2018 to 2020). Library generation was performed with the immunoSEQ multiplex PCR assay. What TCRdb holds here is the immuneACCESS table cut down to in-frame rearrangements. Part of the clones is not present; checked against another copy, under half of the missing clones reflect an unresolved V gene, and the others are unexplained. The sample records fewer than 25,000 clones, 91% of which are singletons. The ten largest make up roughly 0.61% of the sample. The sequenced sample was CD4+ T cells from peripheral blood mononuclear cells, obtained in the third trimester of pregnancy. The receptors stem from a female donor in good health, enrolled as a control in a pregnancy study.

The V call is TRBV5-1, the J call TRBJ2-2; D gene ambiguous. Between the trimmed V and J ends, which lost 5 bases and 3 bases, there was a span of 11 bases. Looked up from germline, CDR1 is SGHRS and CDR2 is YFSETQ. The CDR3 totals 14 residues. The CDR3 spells CASSYVQYTGELFF. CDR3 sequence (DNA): TGCGCCAGCAGTTACGTACAGTACACCGGGGAGCTGTTTTTT.

CDR3 sequence (DNA): TGTGCCAGCAGCTTAGATCAGGGGATTAATGAAAAACTGTTTTTT. It specifies CASSLDQGINEKLFF. This sequence joins TRBV7-2 and TRBJ1-4, with D possibly being TRBD1 (6 bases). CDR3 length: 15 residues. CDR1 SGHTA and CDR2 FQGNSA come from the germline V gene. Trimming stripped 1 base from V and 4 bases from J, with 10 bases between.

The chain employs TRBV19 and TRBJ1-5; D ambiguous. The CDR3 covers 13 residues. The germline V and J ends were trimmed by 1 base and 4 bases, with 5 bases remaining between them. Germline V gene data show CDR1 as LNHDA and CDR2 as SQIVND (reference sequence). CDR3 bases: TGTGCCAGTAGTATAGGAGGGAATCAGCCCCAGCATTTT. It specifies CASSIGGNQPQHF.

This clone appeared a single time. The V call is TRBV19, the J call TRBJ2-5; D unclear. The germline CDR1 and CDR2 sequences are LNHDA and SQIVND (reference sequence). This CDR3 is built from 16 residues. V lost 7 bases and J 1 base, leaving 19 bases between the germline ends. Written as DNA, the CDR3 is TGTGCCAGTACTTCCCTCCTCAGGAATCTCCAAGAGACCCAGTACTTC. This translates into CASTSLLRNLQETQYF.

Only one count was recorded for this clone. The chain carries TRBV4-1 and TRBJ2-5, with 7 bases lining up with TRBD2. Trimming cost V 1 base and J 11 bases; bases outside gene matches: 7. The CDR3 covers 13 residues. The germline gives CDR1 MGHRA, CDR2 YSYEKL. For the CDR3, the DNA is TGCGCCAGCAGCCAAGTATTAGGGAGGGAGCAGTACTTC. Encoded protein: CASSQVLGREQYF.

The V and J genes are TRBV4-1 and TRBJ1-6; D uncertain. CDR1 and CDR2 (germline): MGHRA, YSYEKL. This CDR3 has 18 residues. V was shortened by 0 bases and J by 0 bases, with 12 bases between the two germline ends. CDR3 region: CASSQDLDGSSYNSPLHF. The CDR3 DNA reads TGCGCCAGCAGCCAAGATTTAGACGGGAGCTCCTATAATTCACCCCTCCACTTT.

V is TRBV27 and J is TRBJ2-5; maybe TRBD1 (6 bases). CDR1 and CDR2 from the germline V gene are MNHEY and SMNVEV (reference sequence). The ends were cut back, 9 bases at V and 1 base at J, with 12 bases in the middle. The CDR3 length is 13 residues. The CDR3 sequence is CARSPRGQETQYF. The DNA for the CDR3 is TGTGCCAGATCCCCCAGGGGCCAAGAGACCCAGTACTTC.